The 20 T cell receptor beta chains below come from one sample, sequenced in a study of OX40 agonist ivuxolimab in advanced cancers. Sequencing was performed with immunoSEQ multiplex PCR; in TCRdb, only in-frame clones are kept and a portion is missing. The table lists some 99,000 clones, roughly 88% of them singletons. The material was CD4+ or CD8+ T cells sorted from blood, obtained in a trial of the OX40 agonist ivuxolimab. These receptors came from an adult with an advanced solid tumor such as melanoma, head and neck, liver or kidney cancer.

The rearrangement joins TRBV7-2 to TRBJ2-3; D remains ambiguous. V dropped 5 bases and J dropped 2 bases, with 17 bases sitting between them. Germline loops: CDR1 SGHTA, CDR2 FQGNSA. CDR3 length: 16 amino acids. The CDR3 DNA sequence: TGTGCCAGCAGCAACCCCGCGGACCCAGACACAGATACGCAGTATTTT. It translates to CASSNPADPDTDTQYF.

The chain recombines TRBV6-5 with TRBJ1-5; TRBD1 might be the D (5 bases). Germline V gene data show CDR1 as MNHEY and CDR2 as SVGAGI. V was shortened by 4 bases and J by 2 bases, with 12 bases between the two germline ends. The CDR3 loop spans 15 amino acids. CDR3 amino acids: CASSWGGSGNQPQHF. For the CDR3, the DNA is TGTGCCAGCAGTTGGGGGGGTAGCGGCAATCAGCCCCAGCATTTT.

The chain joins TRBV5-4 to TRBJ2-7, with 8 nucleotides matching TRBD2. Germline lookup yields CDR1 SGHNT and CDR2 YYREEE (reference sequence). The CDR3 covers 14 residues. V shed 2 bases and J 4 bases; nucleotides not matched to a gene: 5. The CDR3 loop is CASSFETSAYEQYF. In nucleotides, the CDR3 is TGTGCCAGCAGCTTCGAGACTAGCGCTTACGAGCAGTACTTC.

The chain carries TRBV28 and TRBJ1-1; 10 nucleotides line up with TRBD1. With V trimmed by 7 bases and J by 6 bases, 5 bases remained unmatched. CDR3 length: 13 amino acids. CDR1 and CDR2 from the germline V gene are MDHEN and SYDVKM. The CDR3 is CASTQDRGAEAFF. DNA for the CDR3: TGTGCCAGCACCCAGGACAGGGGGGCTGAAGCTTTCTTT.

The chain uses TRBV11-2 and TRBJ2-4; unclear D gene. Deletions cut 5 bases from V and 9 bases from J, with 8 bases between. This CDR3 has 11 amino acids. In germline, CDR1 is SGHAT, CDR2 FQNNGV. CDR3 sequence reads: CASSVIGIQYF. Here the CDR3 DNA reads TGTGCCAGCAGCGTCATTGGCATTCAGTACTTC.

The chain is built from TRBV5-5 and TRBJ2-3; D is unresolved. Trimming took 4 bases from V and 2 from J, leaving 20 bases between them. The CDR3 sequence is 17 residues long. Germline V CDR1 and CDR2: SGHKS, YYEKEE (reference sequence). The CDR3 reads CASSQNRRQSFTDTQYF. The CDR3 DNA is TGTGCCAGCAGCCAAAATCGACGGCAGAGCTTCACAGATACGCAGTATTTT. The variable domain in full, completed from reference TRBV5-5 and TRBJ2-3, reads DAGVTQSPTHLIKTRGQQVTLRCSPISGHKSVSWYQQVLGQGPQFIFQYYEKEERGRGNFPDRFSARQFPNYSSELNVNALLLGDSALYLCASSQNRRQSFTDTQYFGPGTRLTVL.

V is TRBV19 and J is TRBJ1-5; D may be TRBD1 (6 bases). Trimming took off 9 bases at V and 0 bases at J, with 18 bases between the two ends. The CDR3 has 16 amino acids. CDR1 is LNHDA, CDR2 SQIVND, per germline (reference sequence). The CDR3: CASRVGALYSNQPQHF. The CDR3, as DNA: TGTGCCAGCCGCGTGGGGGCCCTTTATAGCAATCAGCCCCAGCATTTT.

This rearrangement joins TRBV30 to TRBJ2-1; either TRBD1 or TRBD2 may fit D (5 bases each). The V end lost 7 bases, the J end lost 4 bases, and 17 bases lay between the germline ends. The CDR3 consists of 14 residues. Germline loops: CDR1 GTSNPN, CDR2 SVGIG (reference sequence). Here the CDR3 DNA reads TGTGCCTACTCCCGGGACCATCTATACAATGAGCAGTTCTTC. The encoded protein is CAYSRDHLYNEQFF.

CDR3 DNA sequence: TGTGCCAGCAGCTTAGTTGGGGGCTACACTGAAGCTTTCTTT. Protein product: CASSLVGGYTEAFF. The chain carries TRBV7-2 and TRBJ1-1; D possibly corresponds to TRBD1 (6 bases). CDR1 SGHTA and CDR2 FQGNSA come from the germline V gene. Trimming pared 1 base from V and 3 bases from J, leaving 9 bases between. This CDR3 comprises 14 residues.

V usage is TRBV27 and J usage is TRBJ2-3; 7 nucleotides agree with TRBD2. Germline V gene sequence: CDR1 MNHEY, CDR2 SMNVEV (reference sequence). J lost 2 bases, V lost 3 bases, and 8 bases had no gene match. CDR3 size: 16 residues. In nucleotides, the CDR3 is TGTGCCAGCAGTTTCGGTCTGAGCGGGAACACAGATACGCAGTATTTT. As protein: CASSFGLSGNTDTQYF.

This clone was found once. The J gene is TRBJ2-7, the V gene TRBV6-5; D not certain. In germline, CDR1 is MNHEY, CDR2 SVGAGI. Trimming cost V 2 bases and J 1 base, with 3 bases left between them. The length of the CDR3 is 12 residues. CDR3 in DNA: TGTGCCAGCAGTTACGATTCCTACGAGCAGTACTTC. Encoded protein: CASSYDSYEQYF.

The V and J genes are TRBV28 and TRBJ1-4; 9 bases align to TRBD1. The V and J ends lost 6 bases and 8 bases, in that order; junction bases with no gene match: 10. The CDR3 is 15 amino acids. Germline lookup yields CDR1 MDHEN and CDR2 SYDVKM. CDR3 in DNA: TGTGCCAGCAGATTACCGGGACAGGGCGAAGAAAAACTGTTTTTT. Protein: CASRLPGQGEEKLFF. Full variable domain (rest looked up from reference TRBV28 and TRBJ1-4): DVKVTQSSRYLVKRTGEKVFLECVQDMDHENMFWYRQDPGLGLRLIYFSYDVKMKEKGDIPEGYSVSREKKERFSLILESASTNQTSMYLCASRLPGQGEEKLFFGSGTQLSVL.

This clone was observed a single time. The chain is built from TRBV5-1 and TRBJ2-1; possibly TRBD2 for D (5 bases). V lost 4 bases to trimming and J lost 10 bases, with 18 bases between them. CDR1 and CDR2 (germline): SGHRS, YFSETQ. The CDR3 has 14 residues. This chain's CDR3 is CASSAIAGSGEQFF. DNA of the CDR3: TGCGCCAGCAGCGCCATAGCTGGCTCGGGAGAGCAGTTCTTC.

This clone appeared a single time. The chain couples TRBV7-9 to TRBJ2-7; 10 nucleotides line up with TRBD1. Germline V lookup: CDR1 SEHNR, CDR2 FQNEAQ (reference sequence). V lost 3 bases, J lost 2 bases, and 7 bases stayed unmatched. The CDR3 has 16 amino acids. The CDR3 loop reads CASSFSGTGEAYEQYF. The CDR3 DNA sequence: TGTGCCAGCAGCTTTTCTGGGACAGGGGAGGCCTACGAGCAGTACTTC.

V is TRBV28 and J is TRBJ1-2; D gene uncertain. CDR1 is MDHEN and CDR2 is SYDVKM in the germline V gene. The ends were cut back, 6 bases at V and 0 bases at J, with 14 bases in the middle. This CDR3 comprises 15 residues. Here the CDR3 DNA reads TGTGCCAGCAGGCTGTCGTTGGGAGCTAACTATGGCTACACCTTC. It encodes CASRLSLGANYGYTF.

The V and J genes are TRBV2 and TRBJ1-2, with no clear D. The ends were cut back, 7 bases at V and 0 bases at J, with 18 bases in the middle. Germline V gene lookup returns CDR1 SNHLY and CDR2 FYNNEI. This CDR3 is 16 amino acids long. Here the CDR3 DNA reads TGTGCCAGCACTCCACGACGGGCAGCTACTAACTATGGCTACACCTTC. Encoded protein: CASTPRRAATNYGYTF.

The gene calls are TRBV7-9 and TRBJ2-2; D is uncertain. Germline V CDR1 and CDR2: SEHNR, FQNEAQ (reference sequence). Trimming left V 2 bases short and J 5 bases short, with 6 bases between. The CDR3 sequence is 13 residues long. CDR3 residues: CASSLPITGELFF. For the CDR3, the DNA is TGTGCCAGCAGCTTACCGATTACCGGGGAGCTGTTTTTT.

The genes are TRBV19 and TRBJ1-5; D gene uncertain. The germline V and J ends were trimmed by 3 bases and 5 bases, with 11 bases remaining between them. Germline loops: CDR1 LNHDA, CDR2 SQIVND (reference sequence). The CDR3 is made up of 14 amino acids. This CDR3 is CASSILRLDQPQHF. The CDR3 DNA reads as TGTGCCAGTAGTATTCTACGATTGGATCAGCCCCAGCATTTT.

The chain is built from TRBV7-2 and TRBJ2-3; TRBD2 matches at 9 bases. The CDR3 is 15 residues long. The junction had 3 bases not matched to a gene; V was cut back by 0 bases and J by 5 bases. Looked up from germline, CDR1 is SGHTA and CDR2 is FQGNSA. In DNA form, the CDR3 reads TGTGCCAGCAGCTTAGCTGCGGGAGGGGTAGATACGCAGTATTTT. It translates to CASSLAAGGVDTQYF.

This clone was seen once. V is TRBV7-2 and J is TRBJ2-2; possible D gene TRBD1, 5 bases. Germline values: CDR1 SGHTA, CDR2 FQGNSA. CDR3 length: 13 residues. V dropped 4 bases and J dropped 6 bases, with 9 bases sitting between them. Written as DNA, the CDR3 is TGTGCCAGCAGCTACCCGACAGCCGGGGAGCTGTTTTTT. Translated, it gives CASSYPTAGELFF.